This record concerns one T cell receptor beta chain sequence. As originally analysed: Nucleated cell number was recorded as an estimate derived from reference gene primer amplification. TCRdb's copy holds only in-frame clones and misses some; the assay was immunoSEQ multiplex PCR. V, J and clone size derive from that table, while D and trimming were established from the DNA sequence. Among roughly 100,000 clones listed, about 91% were seen once. The data were obtained in a study of blood T cell repertoires in COVID-19. Study-wide background: Samples of COVID-19 (acute and convalescent) were obtained from the United States, Italy and Spain. The analysed material was cDNA or gDNA that came from T cells, B-cell-depleted T cells, or PBMCs.

This CDR3 comprises 20 residues. With 0 bases removed from V and 2 bases from J, the gap between germline ends came to 25 bases. CDR1 and CDR2 (germline): LGHNA, YNFKEQ. This TCR came from a man in his forties or fifties with acute or convalescent COVID-19. This rearrangement joins TRBV4-2 to TRBJ1-2; D might be TRBD1 (6 bases). Sequenced: peripheral blood. The CDR3 sequence is CASSQEEGAHLTGRNYGYTF. In DNA form, the CDR3 reads TGTGCCAGCAGCCAAGAGGAAGGTGCACATTTGACAGGTAGAAACTATGGCTACACCTTC.